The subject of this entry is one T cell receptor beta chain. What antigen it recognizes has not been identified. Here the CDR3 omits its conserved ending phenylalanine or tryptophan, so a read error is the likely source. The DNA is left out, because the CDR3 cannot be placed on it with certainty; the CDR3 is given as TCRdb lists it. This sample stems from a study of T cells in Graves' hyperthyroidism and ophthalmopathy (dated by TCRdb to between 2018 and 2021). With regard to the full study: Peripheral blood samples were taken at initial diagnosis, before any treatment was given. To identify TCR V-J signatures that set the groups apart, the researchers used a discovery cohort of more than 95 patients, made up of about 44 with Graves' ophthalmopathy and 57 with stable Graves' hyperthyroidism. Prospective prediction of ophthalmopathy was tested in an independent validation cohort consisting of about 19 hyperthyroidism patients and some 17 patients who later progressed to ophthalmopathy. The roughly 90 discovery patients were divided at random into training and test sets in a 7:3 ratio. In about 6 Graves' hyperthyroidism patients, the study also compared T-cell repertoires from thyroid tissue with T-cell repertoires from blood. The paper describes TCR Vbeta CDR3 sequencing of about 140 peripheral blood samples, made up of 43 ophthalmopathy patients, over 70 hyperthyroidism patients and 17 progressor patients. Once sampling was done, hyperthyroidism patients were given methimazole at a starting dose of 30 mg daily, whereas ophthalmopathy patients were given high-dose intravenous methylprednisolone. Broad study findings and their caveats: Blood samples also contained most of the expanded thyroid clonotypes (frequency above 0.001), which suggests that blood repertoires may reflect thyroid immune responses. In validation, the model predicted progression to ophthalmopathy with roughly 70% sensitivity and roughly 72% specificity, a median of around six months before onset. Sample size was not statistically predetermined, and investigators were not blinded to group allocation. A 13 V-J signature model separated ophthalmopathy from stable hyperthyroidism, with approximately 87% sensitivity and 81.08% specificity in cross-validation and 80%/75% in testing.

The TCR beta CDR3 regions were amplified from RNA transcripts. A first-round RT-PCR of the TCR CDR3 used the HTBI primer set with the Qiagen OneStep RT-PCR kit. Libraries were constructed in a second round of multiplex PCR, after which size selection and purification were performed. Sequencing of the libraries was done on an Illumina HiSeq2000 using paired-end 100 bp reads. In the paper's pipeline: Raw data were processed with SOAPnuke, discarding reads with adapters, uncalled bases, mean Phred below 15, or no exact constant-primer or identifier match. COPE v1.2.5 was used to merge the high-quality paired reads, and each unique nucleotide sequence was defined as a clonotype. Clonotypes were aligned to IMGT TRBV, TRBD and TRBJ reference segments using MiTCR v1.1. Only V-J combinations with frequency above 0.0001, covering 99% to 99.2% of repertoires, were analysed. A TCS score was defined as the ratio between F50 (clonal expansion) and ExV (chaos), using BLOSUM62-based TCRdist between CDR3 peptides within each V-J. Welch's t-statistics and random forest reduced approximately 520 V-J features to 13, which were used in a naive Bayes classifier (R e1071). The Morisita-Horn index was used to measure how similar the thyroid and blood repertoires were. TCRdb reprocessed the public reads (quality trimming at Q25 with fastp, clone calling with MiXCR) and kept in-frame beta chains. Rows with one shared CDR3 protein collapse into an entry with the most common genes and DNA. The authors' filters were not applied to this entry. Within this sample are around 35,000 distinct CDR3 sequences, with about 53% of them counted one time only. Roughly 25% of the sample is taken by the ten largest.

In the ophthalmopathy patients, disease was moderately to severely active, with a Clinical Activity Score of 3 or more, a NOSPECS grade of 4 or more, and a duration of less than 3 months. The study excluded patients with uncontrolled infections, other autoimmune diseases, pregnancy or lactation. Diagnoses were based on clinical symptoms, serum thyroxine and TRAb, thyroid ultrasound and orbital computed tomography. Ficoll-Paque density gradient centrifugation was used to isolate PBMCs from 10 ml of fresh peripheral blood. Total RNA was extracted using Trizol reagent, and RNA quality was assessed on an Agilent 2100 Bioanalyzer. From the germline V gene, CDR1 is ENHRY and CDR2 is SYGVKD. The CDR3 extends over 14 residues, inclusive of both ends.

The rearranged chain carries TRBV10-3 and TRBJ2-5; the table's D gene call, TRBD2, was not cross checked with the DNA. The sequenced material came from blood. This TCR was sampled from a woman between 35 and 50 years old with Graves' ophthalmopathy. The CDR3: CAIWKQALGYTFGS.